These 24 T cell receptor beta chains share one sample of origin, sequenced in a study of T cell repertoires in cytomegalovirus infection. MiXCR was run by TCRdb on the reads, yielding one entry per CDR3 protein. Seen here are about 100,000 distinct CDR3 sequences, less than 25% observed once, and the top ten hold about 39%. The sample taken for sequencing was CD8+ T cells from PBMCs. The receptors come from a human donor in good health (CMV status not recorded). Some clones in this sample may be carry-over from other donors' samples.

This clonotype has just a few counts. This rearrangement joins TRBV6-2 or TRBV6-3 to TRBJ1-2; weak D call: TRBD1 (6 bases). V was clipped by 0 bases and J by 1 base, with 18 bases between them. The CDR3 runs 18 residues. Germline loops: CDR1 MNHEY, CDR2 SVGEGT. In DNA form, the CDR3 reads TGTGCCAGCAGTTACTCGATTGACCCAACAGGGAGTAACTATGGCTACACCTTC. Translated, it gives CASSYSIDPTGSNYGYTF.

Here the CDR3 DNA reads TGTGCCAGCAGGGGAGATTCCTACGAGCAGTACTTC. This gives the protein CASRGDSYEQYF. This sequence joins TRBV28 and TRBJ2-7; perhaps TRBD2 as D (5 bases). CDR3 length: 12 amino acids. The V end was cut by 6 bases, the J end by 1 base, with 7 bases between. The germline V gene encodes CDR1 MDHEN and CDR2 SYDVKM.

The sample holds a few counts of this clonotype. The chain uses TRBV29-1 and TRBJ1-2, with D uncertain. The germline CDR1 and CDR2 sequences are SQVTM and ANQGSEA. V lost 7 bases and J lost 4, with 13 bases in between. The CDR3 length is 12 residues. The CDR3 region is CSADLGGYGYTF. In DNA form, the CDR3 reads TGCAGCGCTGACCTGGGAGGCTATGGCTACACCTTC.

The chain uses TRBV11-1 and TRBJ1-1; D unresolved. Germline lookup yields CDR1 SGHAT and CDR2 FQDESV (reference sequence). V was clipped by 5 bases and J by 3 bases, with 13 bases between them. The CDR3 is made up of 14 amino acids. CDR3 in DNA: TGTGCCAGCAGCCCCGGGCCCTTGGACACTGAAGCTTTCTTT. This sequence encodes CASSPGPLDTEAFF.

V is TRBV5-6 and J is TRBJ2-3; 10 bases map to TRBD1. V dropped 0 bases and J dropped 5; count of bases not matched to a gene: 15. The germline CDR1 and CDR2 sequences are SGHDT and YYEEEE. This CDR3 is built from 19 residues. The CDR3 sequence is CASSLEEARTGGWGDTQYF. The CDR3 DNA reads TGTGCCAGCAGCTTGGAAGAGGCGAGGACAGGGGGGTGGGGAGATACGCAGTATTTT.

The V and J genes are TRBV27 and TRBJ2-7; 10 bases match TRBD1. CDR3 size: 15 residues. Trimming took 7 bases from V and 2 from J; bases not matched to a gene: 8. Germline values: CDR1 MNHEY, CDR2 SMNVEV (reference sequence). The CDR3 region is CASTPRGTGAYEQYF. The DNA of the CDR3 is TGTGCCAGCACTCCCAGAGGGACAGGGGCCTACGAGCAGTACTTC.

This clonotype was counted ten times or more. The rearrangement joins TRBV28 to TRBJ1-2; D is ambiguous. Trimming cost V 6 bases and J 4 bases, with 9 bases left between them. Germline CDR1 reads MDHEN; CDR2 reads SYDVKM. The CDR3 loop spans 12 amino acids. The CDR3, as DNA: TGTGCCAGCAGCTTGGGCGGCTATGGCTACACCTTC. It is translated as CASSLGGYGYTF.

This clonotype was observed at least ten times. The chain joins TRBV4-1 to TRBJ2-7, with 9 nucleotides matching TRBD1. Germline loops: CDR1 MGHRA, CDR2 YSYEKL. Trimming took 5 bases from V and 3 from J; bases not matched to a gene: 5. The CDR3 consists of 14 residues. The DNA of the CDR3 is TGCGCCAGCAGCTACGGGACAGGGCTCTACGAGCAGTACTTC. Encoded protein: CASSYGTGLYEQYF.

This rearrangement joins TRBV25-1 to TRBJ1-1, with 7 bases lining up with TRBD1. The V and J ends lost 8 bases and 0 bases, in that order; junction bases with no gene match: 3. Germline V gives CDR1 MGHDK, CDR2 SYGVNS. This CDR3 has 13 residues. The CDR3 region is CASRTGVNTEAFF. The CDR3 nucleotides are TGTGCCAGCCGAACAGGGGTGAACACTGAAGCTTTCTTT.

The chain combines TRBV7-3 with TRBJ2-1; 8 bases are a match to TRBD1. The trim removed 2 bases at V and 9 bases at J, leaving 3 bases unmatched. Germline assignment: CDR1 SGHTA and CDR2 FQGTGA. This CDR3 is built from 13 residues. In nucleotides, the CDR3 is TGTGCCAGCAGCTTACAGGGGGCGATTGAGCAGTTCTTC. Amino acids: CASSLQGAIEQFF.

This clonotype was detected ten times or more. The CDR3 is CASSIRTENTEAFF. The CDR3 DNA is TGTGCCAGCAGCATCCGGACAGAGAACACTGAAGCTTTCTTT. This chain links TRBV7-9 with TRBJ1-1, with D possibly TRBD1 on 6 matching bases. Germline V CDR1 and CDR2: SEHNR, FQNEAQ (reference sequence). The CDR3 is 14 residues long. V gave up 5 bases and J gave up 1 base, with 11 bases separating them.

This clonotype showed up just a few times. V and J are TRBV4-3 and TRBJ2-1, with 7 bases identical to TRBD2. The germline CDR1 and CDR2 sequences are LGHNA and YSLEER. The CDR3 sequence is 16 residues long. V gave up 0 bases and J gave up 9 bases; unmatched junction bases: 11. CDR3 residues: CASSQDRRLAPSEQFF. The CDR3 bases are TGCGCCAGCAGCCAAGATCGGCGACTAGCTCCTAGTGAGCAGTTCTTC.

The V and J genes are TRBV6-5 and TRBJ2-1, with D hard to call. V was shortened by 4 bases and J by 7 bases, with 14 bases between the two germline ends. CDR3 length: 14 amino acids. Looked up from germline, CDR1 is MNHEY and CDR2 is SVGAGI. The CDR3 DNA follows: TGTGCCAGCAGTTCTGCGAGACATTTTAATGAGCAGTTCTTC. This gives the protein CASSSARHFNEQFF.

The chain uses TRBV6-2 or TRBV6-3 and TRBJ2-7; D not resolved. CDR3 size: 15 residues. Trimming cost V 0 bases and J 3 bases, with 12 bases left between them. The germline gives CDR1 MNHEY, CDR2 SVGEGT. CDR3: CASSYSHPPLYEQYF. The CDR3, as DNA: TGTGCCAGCAGTTACTCCCACCCACCGCTCTACGAGCAGTACTTC.

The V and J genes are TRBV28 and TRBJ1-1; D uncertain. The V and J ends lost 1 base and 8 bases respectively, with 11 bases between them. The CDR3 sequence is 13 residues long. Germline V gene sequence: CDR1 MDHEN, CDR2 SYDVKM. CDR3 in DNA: TGTGCCAGCAGTTTATTTAGGGTACGGGAAGCTTTCTTT. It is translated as CASSLFRVREAFF.

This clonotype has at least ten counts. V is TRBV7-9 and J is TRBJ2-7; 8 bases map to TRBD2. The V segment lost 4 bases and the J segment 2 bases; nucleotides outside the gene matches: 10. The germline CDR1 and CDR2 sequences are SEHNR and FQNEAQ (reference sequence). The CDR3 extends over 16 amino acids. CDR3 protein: CASSSGAGTSTYEQYF. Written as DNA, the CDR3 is TGTGCCAGCAGCTCCGGGGCGGGGACTAGTACCTACGAGCAGTACTTC.

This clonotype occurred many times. CDR3: CASSSKDLDSYEQYF. CDR3 coding DNA: TGTGCCAGCAGCTCCAAGGACTTGGACTCCTACGAGCAGTACTTC. This chain links TRBV7-2 with TRBJ2-7; D perhaps matches TRBD2 (5 bases). Trimming pared 4 bases from V and 0 bases from J, leaving 13 bases between. The CDR3 is made up of 15 amino acids. Germline V gene sequence: CDR1 SGHTA, CDR2 FQGNSA.

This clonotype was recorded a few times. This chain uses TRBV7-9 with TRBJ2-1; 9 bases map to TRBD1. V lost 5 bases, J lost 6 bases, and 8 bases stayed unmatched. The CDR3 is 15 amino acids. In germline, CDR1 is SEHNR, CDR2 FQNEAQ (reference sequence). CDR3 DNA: TGTGCCAGCAGCCCCCCCGGGACAGGGCCCAATGAGCAGTTCTTC. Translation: CASSPPGTGPNEQFF.

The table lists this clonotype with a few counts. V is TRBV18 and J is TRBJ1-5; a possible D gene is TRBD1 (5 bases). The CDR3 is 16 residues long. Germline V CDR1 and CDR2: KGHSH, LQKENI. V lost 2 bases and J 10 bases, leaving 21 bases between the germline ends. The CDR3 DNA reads TGTGCCAGCTCACCAAGTTCGGGGACCGCCGGGGAACCCCAGCATTTT. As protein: CASSPSSGTAGEPQHF.

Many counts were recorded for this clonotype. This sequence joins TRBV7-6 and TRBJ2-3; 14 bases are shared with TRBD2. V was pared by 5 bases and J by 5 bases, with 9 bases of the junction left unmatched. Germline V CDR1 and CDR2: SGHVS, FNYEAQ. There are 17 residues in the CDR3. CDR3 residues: CASSQGLAGVGQDTQYF. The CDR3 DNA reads TGTGCCAGCAGCCAGGGACTAGCGGGAGTGGGACAAGATACGCAGTATTTT. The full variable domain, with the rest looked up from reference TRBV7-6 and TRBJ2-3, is GAGVSQSPRYKVTKRGQDVALRCDPISGHVSLYWYRQALGQGPEFLTYFNYEAQQDKSGLPNDRFSAERPEGSISTLTIQRTEQRDSAMYRCASSQGLAGVGQDTQYFGPGTRLTVL.

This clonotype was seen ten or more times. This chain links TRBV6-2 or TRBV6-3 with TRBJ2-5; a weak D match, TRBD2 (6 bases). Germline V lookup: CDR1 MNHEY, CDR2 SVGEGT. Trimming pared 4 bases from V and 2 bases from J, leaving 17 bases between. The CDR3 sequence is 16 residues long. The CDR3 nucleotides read TGTGCCAGCAGTTCCCCCACAGCGGGCACACAAGAGACCCAGTACTTC. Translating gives CASSSPTAGTQETQYF.

DNA for the CDR3: TGTGCCAGCAGTTTGGGGCCCGGGCCAGGCGGGTCTGAAGCTTTCTTT. Residues: CASSLGPGPGGSEAFF. V is TRBV12-3 or TRBV12-4 and J is TRBJ1-1, with a tentative D call TRBD1 (5 bases). The CDR3 covers 16 residues. V was cut by 3 bases and J by 6 bases, with 20 bases left in between.

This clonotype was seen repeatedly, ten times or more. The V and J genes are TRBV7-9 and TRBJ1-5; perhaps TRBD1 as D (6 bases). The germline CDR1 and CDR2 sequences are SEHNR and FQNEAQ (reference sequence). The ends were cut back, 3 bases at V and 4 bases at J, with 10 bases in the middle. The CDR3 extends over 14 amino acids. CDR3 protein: CASSFTGFNQPQHF. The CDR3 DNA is TGTGCCAGCAGCTTCACAGGGTTTAATCAGCCCCAGCATTTT.

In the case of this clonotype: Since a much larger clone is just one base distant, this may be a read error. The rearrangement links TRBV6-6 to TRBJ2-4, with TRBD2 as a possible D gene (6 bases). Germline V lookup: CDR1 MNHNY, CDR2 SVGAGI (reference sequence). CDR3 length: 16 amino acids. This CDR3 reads CAGSYSIGTAKNIQYF. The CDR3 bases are TGTGCCGGCAGTTACTCGATAGGGACTGCCAAAAACATTCAGTACTTC.